The 16 T cell receptor beta chains below were found in one sample sequenced in a study of monozygotic twins with inflammatory bowel disease. With the 5' RACE reads reprocessed, TCRdb shows one record per CDR3 protein and no DNA. The sample includes fewer than 450,000 distinct CDR3 sequences. Sequencing used blood. These receptors came from a human donor with ulcerative colitis or Crohn's disease, or a healthy co-twin of an affected twin (not recorded which).

The V gene is TRBV30, the J gene TRBJ2-1; TCRdb picks TRBD1, but there is no DNA to check that call. The germline CDR1 and CDR2 sequences are GTSNPN and SVGIG (reference sequence). The CDR3 runs to 11 residues. This CDR3 is CAWATGNEQFF.

The rearrangement uses TRBV18 and TRBJ2-7. There are 14 residues in the CDR3. From germline, CDR1 is KGHSH and CDR2 LQKENI. The CDR3 here is CASSTQGNVDEQYF.

J is TRBJ2-7 and V is TRBV29-1. Germline V gene lookup returns CDR1 SQVTM and CDR2 ANQGSEA. This CDR3 contains 13 residues. The CDR3 sequence is CSATARYSYEQCF.

The CDR3 region is CASSYTQGEGLRGYTF. This chain joins TRBV5-1 and TRBJ1-2; TCRdb names TRBD1, which stays unverified in the absence of DNA. CDR1 is SGHRS, CDR2 YFSETQ, per germline. There are 16 residues in the CDR3.

The chain carries TRBV7-2 and TRBJ2-5; TCRdb calls TRBD1, which cannot be checked without DNA. Germline CDR1 reads SGHTA; CDR2 reads FQGNSA. This CDR3 is built from 13 residues. The CDR3 reads CASARGQQETQYF.

The V call is TRBV7-7, the J call TRBJ2-2; TCRdb's D gene call, TRBD1, goes unchecked for lack of DNA. This CDR3 is 13 amino acids long. Looked up from germline, CDR1 is SSHAT and CDR2 is FNYEAQ (reference sequence). The CDR3 loop is CASSRTGIGELFF.

V and J are TRBV5-1 and TRBJ2-7; TCRdb picks TRBD2, but there is no DNA to check that call. CDR3 length: 13 amino acids. The germline V gene has CDR1 SGHRS and CDR2 YFSETQ. The CDR3: CASSEGGIYEQYF.

The V gene is TRBV5-5, the J gene TRBJ1-2. The CDR3 has 13 amino acids. Germline CDR1 is SGHKS and CDR2 is YYEKEE (reference sequence). The chain's CDR3 is CASSSFGQYGWTF.

The V and J genes are TRBV7-8 and TRBJ2-3; TCRdb designates TRBD2, a call that cannot be tested without DNA. Germline V gene data show CDR1 as SGHVS and CDR2 as FQNEAQ. The CDR3 consists of 14 residues. The CDR3 region is CASSFLAGGDTQYF.

This chain links TRBV6-6 with TRBJ2-5. The germline gives CDR1 MNHNY, CDR2 SVGAGI (reference sequence). The length of the CDR3 is 11 residues. CDR3 amino acids: CASSREETQYF.

CDR3 protein: CASSSYRGLYYEQYF. The genes are TRBV28 and TRBJ2-7; TCRdb returns TRBD1, unconfirmable since there is no DNA. The germline gives CDR1 MDHEN, CDR2 SYDVKM. The CDR3 has 15 residues.

The chain links TRBV20-1 to TRBJ1-1. Looked up from germline, CDR1 is DFQATT and CDR2 is SNEGSKA (reference sequence). The CDR3 contains 13 residues. The CDR3 region is CSASDSGYTEAFF.

This chain uses TRBV27 with TRBJ2-5; TCRdb proposes TRBD1, but this gene call is untestable without DNA. Germline CDR1 MNHEY, CDR2 SMNVEV (reference sequence). The CDR3 is made up of 14 amino acids. CDR3 residues: CASSKQGYQETQYF.

V is TRBV20-1 and J is TRBJ1-2; TCRdb's assignment of TRBD1 cannot be checked, as there is no DNA. CDR1 DFQATT and CDR2 SNEGSKA come from the germline V gene (reference sequence). This CDR3 has 12 residues. CDR3 sequence: CSAPRPEGGYTF.

The genes are TRBV29-1 and TRBJ1-2; TCRdb's D call of TRBD1 is untestable without DNA. There are 13 residues in the CDR3. The germline CDR1 and CDR2 sequences are SQVTM and ANQGSEA. The CDR3 is CSVKAGGTYGYTF.

The genes are TRBV11-2 and TRBJ2-5; absent DNA, TCRdb's TRBD1 call cannot be checked. Germline CDR1 reads SGHAT; CDR2 reads FQNNGV. The CDR3 runs 16 residues. Here the CDR3 reads CASSPRTGGFLETQYF. Complete variable domain (other parts from reference TRBV11-2 and TRBJ2-5): EAGVAQSPRYKIIEKRQSVAFWCNPISGHATLYWYQQILGQGPKLLIQFQNNGVVDDSQLPKDRFSAERLKGVDSTLKIQPAKLEDSAVYLCASSPRTGGFLETQYFGPGTRLLVL.